The next 15 T cell receptor beta chains were all read from a single sample in a study of neoadjuvant nivolumab and ipilimumab in lung cancer. The protocol was immunoSEQ multiplex PCR, while the TCRdb copy is restricted to in-frame clones and leaves out a portion. This sample has some 27,000 clones, with over 80% found just once. This sample comprised peripheral blood, obtained before neoadjuvant nivolumab, alone or with ipilimumab. The receptors derive from an adult with non-small cell lung cancer.

The chain links TRBV20-1 to TRBJ2-5; TRBD2 might be the D (6 bases). The germline CDR1 and CDR2 sequences are DFQATT and SNEGSKA (reference sequence). This CDR3 has 11 residues. The CDR3 region has the DNA TGCAGCGCGACTAGGGAAGAGACCCAGTACTTC. Amino acids: CSATREETQYF.

The V call is TRBV5-8, the J call TRBJ2-1; D is unclear. Trimming stripped 2 bases from V and 0 bases from J, with 9 bases between. There are 15 residues in the CDR3. The germline gives CDR1 SGHTS, CDR2 YDEGEE. The CDR3, as DNA: TGTGCCAGCAGCTTCGGGCGTAGCTCCTACAATGAGCAGTTCTTC. Protein product: CASSFGRSSYNEQFF.

The chain employs TRBV6-5 and TRBJ1-6, with a tentative D call TRBD1 (5 bases). The germline gives CDR1 MNHEY, CDR2 SVGAGI. This CDR3 has 14 residues. Trimming stripped 5 bases from V and 4 bases from J, with 9 bases between. The CDR3 here is CASSLTAYNSPLHF. As DNA, the CDR3 is TGTGCCAGCAGTCTGACAGCGTATAATTCACCCCTCCACTTT.

The V gene is TRBV11-3, the J gene TRBJ2-5; 9 nucleotides align to TRBD2. Trimming took 3 bases from V and 5 from J; bases not matched to a gene: 10. This CDR3 spans 16 amino acids. Per germline, CDR1 SGHNT and CDR2 YENEEA. The CDR3 spells CASSLGLAGGPETQYF. The CDR3 DNA reads TGTGCCAGCAGCTTGGGACTGGCGGGGGGGCCGGAGACCCAGTACTTC. Drawing the rest from reference TRBV11-3 and TRBJ2-5, the complete variable domain is EAGVVQSPRYKIIEKKQPVAFWCNPISGHNTLYWYLQNLGQGPELLIRYENEEAVDDSQLPKDRFSAERLKGVDSTLKIQPAELGDSAVYLCASSLGLAGGPETQYFGPGTRLLVL.

The chain employs TRBV7-6 and TRBJ1-3; tentative D call: TRBD1 (6 bases). V lost 5 bases, J lost 2 bases, and 10 bases lay in between. Germline CDR1 is SGHVS and CDR2 is FNYEAQ. The CDR3 is 14 residues long. CDR3 in DNA: TGTGCCAGCAGCCATAACAGGGCTGGAAACACCATATATTTT. Protein product: CASSHNRAGNTIYF.

The chain carries TRBV29-1 and TRBJ2-7; TRBD1 agrees at 12 bases. The CDR3 loop spans 15 amino acids. Trimming at V came to 6 bases and at J to 4 bases, leaving 10 bases not matched to a gene. The germline gives CDR1 SQVTM, CDR2 ANQGSEA. The CDR3 here is CSVVPPGQGAYEQYF. The CDR3 nucleotides are TGCAGCGTGGTCCCACCGGGACAGGGGGCGTACGAGCAGTACTTC.

The chain couples TRBV18 to TRBJ2-1; a weak D match, TRBD1 (6 bases). Germline CDR1 KGHSH, CDR2 LQKENI. CDR3 length: 15 residues. Trimming removed 6 bases at V and 4 bases at J, with 16 bases between. The chain's CDR3 is CASSDGGQLYNEQFF. In DNA form, the CDR3 reads TGTGCCAGCTCGGACGGAGGACAGCTGTACAATGAGCAGTTCTTC.

This chain links TRBV4-1 with TRBJ2-7; either TRBD1 or TRBD2 may supply D (6 bases each). V lost 2 bases to trimming and J lost 4 bases, with 9 bases between them. The CDR3 is 13 amino acids. Germline loops: CDR1 MGHRA, CDR2 YSYEKL. CDR3 loop: CASSQRGGYEQYF. CDR3 in DNA: TGCGCCAGCAGCCAAAGAGGGGGGTACGAGCAGTACTTC.

J is TRBJ1-4 and V is TRBV6-1, with TRBD1 matching 11 bases. The junction had 0 bases not matched to a gene; V was cut back by 1 base and J by 8 bases. Germline assignment: CDR1 MNHNS and CDR2 SASEGT. The CDR3 sequence is 14 residues long. The CDR3 reads CASSEGTGGEKLFF. The CDR3 DNA reads TGTGCCAGCAGTGAAGGGACAGGGGGCGAAAAACTGTTTTTT.

The V and J genes are TRBV19 and TRBJ2-4; 11 bases are a match to TRBD1. CDR1 LNHDA and CDR2 SQIVND come from the germline V gene (reference sequence). V shed 5 bases and J 8 bases; nucleotides not matched to a gene: 8. The CDR3 is 15 residues long. The CDR3 DNA reads TGTGCCAGTAGTGGGAAGGGACAGGGGGAGGACATTCAGTACTTC. Amino acids: CASSGKGQGEDIQYF.

This clone was seen just once. The chain combines TRBV2 with TRBJ2-7; D not resolved. This CDR3 is 15 amino acids long. CDR1 and CDR2 (germline): SNHLY, FYNNEI. The V gene lost 1 base and the J gene lost 5 bases, with 15 bases spanning the gap. CDR3 bases: TGTGCCAGCAGTGAAGAGGTTAGTGCGAACCACGAGCAGTACTTC. It yields the protein CASSEEVSANHEQYF.

The chain uses TRBV29-1 and TRBJ1-4; 8 bases are shared with TRBD1. The V gene's germline CDR1 is SQVTM and CDR2 ANQGSEA. The V gene end was trimmed by 6 bases and the J gene end by 8 bases; junction bases not matched to a gene: 8. This CDR3 spans 13 amino acids. CDR3 region: CSVGTGSSEKLFF. CDR3 DNA: TGCAGCGTGGGGACAGGATCTAGCGAAAAACTGTTTTTT.

The chain carries TRBV19 and TRBJ1-5; D unclear. Trimming cost V 3 bases and J 5 bases, with 11 bases left between them. Germline V gene sequence: CDR1 LNHDA, CDR2 SQIVND (reference sequence). The CDR3 loop spans 14 amino acids. CDR3 in amino acids: CASSIGRRDQPQHF. The CDR3 DNA reads as TGTGCCAGTAGTATTGGCAGAAGAGATCAGCCCCAGCATTTT. The full variable domain, with the rest looked up from reference TRBV19 and TRBJ1-5, is DGGITQSPKYLFRKEGQNVTLSCEQNLNHDAMYWYRQDPGQGLRLIYYSQIVNDFQKGDIAEGYSVSREKKESFPLTVTSAQKNPTAFYLCASSIGRRDQPQHFGDGTRLSIL.

The chain links TRBV2 to TRBJ2-3; unclear D gene. Trimming left V 2 bases short and J 7 bases short, with 4 bases between. This CDR3 comprises 11 residues. CDR1 SNHLY and CDR2 FYNNEI come from the germline V gene. The CDR3 loop is CASSEIYTQYF. CDR3 sequence (DNA): TGTGCCAGCAGTGAAATATATACGCAGTATTTT.

This clone was found a few times. The rearrangement uses TRBV18 and TRBJ1-6; no firm D call. Trimming removed 2 bases from V and 6 bases from J, with 5 bases in between. This CDR3 has 13 amino acids. Germline V gene sequence: CDR1 KGHSH, CDR2 LQKENI. CDR3 coding DNA: TGTGCCAGCTCACCAGTGGGTAATTCACCCCTCCACTTT. This gives the protein CASSPVGNSPLHF.